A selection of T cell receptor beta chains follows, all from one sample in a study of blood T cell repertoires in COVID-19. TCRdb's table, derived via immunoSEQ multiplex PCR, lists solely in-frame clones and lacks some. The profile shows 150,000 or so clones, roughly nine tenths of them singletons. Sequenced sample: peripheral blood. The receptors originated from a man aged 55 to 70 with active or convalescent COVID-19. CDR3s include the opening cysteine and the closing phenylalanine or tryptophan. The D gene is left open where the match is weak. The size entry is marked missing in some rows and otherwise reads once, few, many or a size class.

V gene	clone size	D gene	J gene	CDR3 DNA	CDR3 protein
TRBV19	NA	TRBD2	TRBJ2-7	TGTGCCAGTAGTATGCTGGGGCTAGCGGGACGCTGGCAGTACTTC	CASSMLGLAGRWQYF
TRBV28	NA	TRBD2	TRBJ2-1	TGTGCCAGCAGTTTAGTCCTTGTGTGGCTAGCGGGACAGTACAATGAGCAGTTCTTC	CASSLVLVWLAGQYNEQFF
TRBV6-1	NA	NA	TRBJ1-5	TGTGCCAGCAGTGAAAGGTTTGCGACAGATCAATCCCAGCCCCAGCATTTT	CASSERFATDQSQPQHF
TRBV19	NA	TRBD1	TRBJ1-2	TGTGCCAGTAGTGCGGACAGGGAGTCCTCTAACTATGGCTACACCTTC	CASSADRESSNYGYTF
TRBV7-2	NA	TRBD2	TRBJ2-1	TGTGCCAGCAGCGACCGGACTAGCGTTTTCATGTTCTTC	CASSDRTSVFMFF
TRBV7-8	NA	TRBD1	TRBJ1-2	TGTGCCAGCAGCTTAGCGAACAGGGGGCCGGACTATGGCTACACCTTC	CASSLANRGPDYGYTF
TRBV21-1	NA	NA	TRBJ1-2	TGTGCCAGCAGCAAAGGAAACAGGGATGCTAACTATGGCTACACCTTC	CASSKGNRDANYGYTF
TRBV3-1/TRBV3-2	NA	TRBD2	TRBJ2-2	TGTGCCAGCAGCCAAGCAGCGGGGAGGAACACCGGGGAGCTGTTTTTT	CASSQAAGRNTGELFF
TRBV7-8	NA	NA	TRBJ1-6	TGTGCCAGCAGAACGGGAGCCCGAAGAGTCCTCCACTTT	CASRTGARRVLHF
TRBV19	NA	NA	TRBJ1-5	TGTGCCAGTAGTATAGGTGAGGGAAGCAATCAGCCCCAGCATTTT	CASSIGEGSNQPQHF
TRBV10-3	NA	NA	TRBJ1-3	TGTGCCATCAGTGAGGGGGCAGCCTCTGGAAACACCATATATTTT	CAISEGAASGNTIYF
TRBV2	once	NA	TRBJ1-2	TGTGCCAGCAGCCCCGATGGCAGGGGTTATGGCTACACCTTC	CASSPDGRGYGYTF
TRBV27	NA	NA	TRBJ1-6	TGTGCCAGCAGTTTAAAATCGAATTCACCCCTCCACTTT	CASSLKSNSPLHF
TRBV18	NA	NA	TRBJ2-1	TGTGCCAGCTCACCACTAGCGGACTACTACAATGAGCAGTTCTTC	CASSPLADYYNEQFF
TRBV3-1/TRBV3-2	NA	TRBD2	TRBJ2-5	TGTGCCAGCAGCCAAGATCAAGGAATAGCGGGGGGGCCTCGGGAGACCCAGTACTTC	CASSQDQGIAGGPRETQYF
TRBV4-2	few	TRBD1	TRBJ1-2	TGTGCCAGCAGCCGAAAGGACAGGAATAACTATGGCTACACCTTC	CASSRKDRNNYGYTF
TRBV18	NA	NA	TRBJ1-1	TGTGCCAGCTCACCACCACAGGCGCACACTGAAGCTTTCTTT	CASSPPQAHTEAFF